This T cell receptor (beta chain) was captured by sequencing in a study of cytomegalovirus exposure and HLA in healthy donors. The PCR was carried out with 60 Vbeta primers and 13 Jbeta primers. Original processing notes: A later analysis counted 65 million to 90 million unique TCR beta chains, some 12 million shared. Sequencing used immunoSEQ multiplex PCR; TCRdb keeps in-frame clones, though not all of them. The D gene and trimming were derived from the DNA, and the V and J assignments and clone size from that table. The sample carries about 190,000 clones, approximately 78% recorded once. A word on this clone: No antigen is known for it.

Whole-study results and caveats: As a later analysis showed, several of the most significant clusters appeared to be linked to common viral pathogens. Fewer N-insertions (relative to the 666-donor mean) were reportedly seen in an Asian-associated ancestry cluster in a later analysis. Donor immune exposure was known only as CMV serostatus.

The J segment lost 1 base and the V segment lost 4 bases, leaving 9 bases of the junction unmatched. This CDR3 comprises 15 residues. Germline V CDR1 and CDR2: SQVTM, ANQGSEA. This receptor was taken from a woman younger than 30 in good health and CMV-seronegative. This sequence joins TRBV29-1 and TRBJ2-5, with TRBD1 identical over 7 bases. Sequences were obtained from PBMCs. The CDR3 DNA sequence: TGCAGCGTTGTCCGTGGGGACAGTACCCAAGAGACCCAGTACTTC. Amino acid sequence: CSVVRGDSTQETQYF.